One sample yielded the 30 T cell receptor beta chains listed below, sequenced in a study of cytomegalovirus exposure and HLA in healthy donors. Using immunoSEQ multiplex PCR, the repertoire was profiled, and TCRdb retains in-frame clones only, with some absent. Among about 160,000 clones, 85% were seen once, and the ten largest hold around 2.4%. The sample consisted of PBMCs. The receptors derive from a man in his thirties or forties in good health and CMV-seropositive.

Only a few counts were recorded for this clone. This chain links TRBV5-4 with TRBJ2-3; D is possibly TRBD2 (7 bases). Germline V gene lookup returns CDR1 SGHNT and CDR2 YYREEE (reference sequence). This CDR3 is 18 amino acids long. The V end lost 1 base, the J end lost 1 base, and 19 bases lay between the germline ends. The CDR3 loop reads CASSLRLGGALGTDTQYF. The CDR3 region has the DNA TGTGCCAGCAGCTTGCGTCTGGGGGGGGCCTTAGGCACAGATACGCAGTATTTT.

This rearrangement joins TRBV4-1 to TRBJ2-5; 9 bases fit TRBD2. V lost 1 base and J lost 1; bases outside the gene matches: 7. The V gene's germline CDR1 is MGHRA and CDR2 YSYEKL. This CDR3 region has 17 residues. This CDR3 reads CASSQGITRGGQETQYF. CDR3 sequence (DNA): TGCGCCAGCAGCCAAGGGATAACGCGGGGGGGCCAAGAGACCCAGTACTTC.

Only one count was recorded for this clone. CDR3 residues: CASSPLAGAVNEQFF. The CDR3 nucleotides are TGTGCCAGCAGTCCCCTAGCGGGGGCCGTCAATGAGCAGTTCTTC. This rearrangement joins TRBV6-6 to TRBJ2-1, with TRBD2 identical over 10 bases. In germline, CDR1 is MNHNY, CDR2 SVGAGI (reference sequence). The CDR3 consists of 15 residues. Trimming removed 5 bases from V and 6 bases from J; junction bases left unmatched: 7.

The chain carries TRBV9 and TRBJ2-5, with a weak D call TRBD2 (6 bases). The V gene's germline CDR1 is SGDLS and CDR2 YYNGEE. V lost 0 bases and J 4 bases, leaving 10 bases between the germline ends. This CDR3 has 14 amino acids. As DNA, the CDR3 is TGTGCCAGCAGCGTAGGCGGGGTAACAGAGACCCAGTACTTC. This gives the protein CASSVGGVTETQYF.

The CDR3 DNA reads TGCGCCAGCAGCCAAGATAATTGGGACAGGGTCAATCAGCCCCAGCATTTT. Translating it yields CASSQDNWDRVNQPQHF. V and J are TRBV4-3 and TRBJ1-5; 9 nucleotides match TRBD1. Germline-derived CDR1 and CDR2 are LGHNA and YSLEER. The CDR3 loop spans 17 amino acids. J was trimmed by 3 bases and V by 0 bases; bases with no gene match: 6.

The J gene is TRBJ1-1, the V gene TRBV29-1, with D uncertain. Per germline, CDR1 SQVTM and CDR2 ANQGSEA. V dropped 5 bases and J dropped 2 bases, with 3 bases sitting between them. This CDR3 is built from 10 residues. The CDR3 DNA sequence: TGCAGCGTTCGTAACACTGAAGCTTTCTTT. Residues: CSVRNTEAFF.

This chain connects TRBV5-5 to TRBJ1-1; TRBD1 aligns across 8 bases. The junction had 8 bases not matched to a gene; V was cut back by 1 base and J by 6 bases. This CDR3 is built from 15 residues. Germline CDR1 is SGHKS and CDR2 is YYEKEE (reference sequence). CDR3 DNA sequence: TGTGCCAGCAGCTTGACCCCCCAGGGGGCCGCTGAAGCTTTCTTT. It encodes CASSLTPQGAAEAFF.

The chain couples TRBV5-1 to TRBJ2-2, with 9 bases aligning to TRBD2. Trimming took 0 bases from V and 2 from J; bases not matched to a gene: 5. The CDR3 runs to 17 residues. CDR1 SGHRS and CDR2 YFSETQ come from the germline V gene. In DNA, the CDR3 is TGCGCCAGCAGCTTGGTAGGCGGGGGGGCCAACACCGGGGAGCTGTTTTTT. It codes for CASSLVGGGANTGELFF.

The chain links TRBV6-1 to TRBJ1-6; 7 bases match TRBD1. The V and J ends lost 6 bases and 6 bases, in that order; junction bases with no gene match: 8. This CDR3 has 15 amino acids. Per germline, CDR1 MNHNS and CDR2 SASEGT. The CDR3 DNA follows: TGTGCCAGCAGGCGCGGGACAGCAGCTAATTCACCCCTCCACTTT. It encodes CASRRGTAANSPLHF.

The V call is TRBV15, the J call TRBJ1-5, with D perhaps matching TRBD1 (6 bases). The CDR3 consists of 16 residues. Germline CDR1 reads LNHNV; CDR2 reads YYDKDF (reference sequence). V lost 5 bases and J 0 bases, leaving 14 bases between the germline ends. CDR3 residues: CATSEWGGGSNQPQHF. The CDR3 DNA is TGTGCCACCAGCGAGTGGGGGGGCGGTAGCAATCAGCCCCAGCATTTT.

The rearrangement joins TRBV6-6 to TRBJ2-2, with 7 bases aligning to TRBD1. Per germline, CDR1 MNHNY and CDR2 SVGAGI (reference sequence). Trimming cost V 3 bases and J 5 bases; bases outside gene matches: 9. CDR3 length: 16 residues. CDR3 coding DNA: TGTGCCAGCAGTTATTCTGGGACAGAAGTTACCGGGGAGCTGTTTTTT. This encodes CASSYSGTEVTGELFF.

This clone appeared a single time. V and J are TRBV14 and TRBJ1-4, with no clear D. Germline CDR1 and CDR2: SGHDN and FVKESK. Trimming cost V 1 base and J 5 bases, with 11 bases left between them. The CDR3 covers 15 residues. This CDR3 is CASSQVAPGNEKLFF. CDR3 nucleotide sequence: TGTGCCAGCAGCCAAGTCGCACCGGGAAATGAAAAACTGTTTTTT.

The chain carries TRBV27 and TRBJ1-2; TRBD1 matches 7 bases. The CDR3 totals 14 residues. Per the germline V gene, CDR1 is MNHEY and CDR2 is SMNVEV (reference sequence). The ends lost 3 bases at V and 3 bases at J; junction bases unmatched: 4. The CDR3 DNA reads TGTGCCAGCAGTTTTCTGGGACAGCACTATGGCTACACCTTC. Translated, it gives CASSFLGQHYGYTF.

This chain joins TRBV25-1 and TRBJ1-1; D gene ambiguous. V was clipped by 6 bases and J by 0 bases, with 11 bases between them. This CDR3 spans 14 amino acids. Germline loops: CDR1 MGHDK, CDR2 SYGVNS. This chain's CDR3 is CASSPRVVNTEAFF. In DNA, the CDR3 is TGTGCCAGCAGCCCGAGGGTTGTGAACACTGAAGCTTTCTTT.

The gene calls are TRBV29-1 and TRBJ2-2, with 8 bases fitting TRBD1. CDR3 size: 17 residues. Germline V gene data show CDR1 as SQVTM and CDR2 as ANQGSEA. Trimming took 1 base from V and 4 from J; bases not matched to a gene: 11. This CDR3 reads CSVEGPEQGVGTGELFF. CDR3 nucleotides: TGCAGCGTTGAAGGGCCGGAACAGGGGGTTGGCACCGGGGAGCTGTTTTTT.

This rearrangement joins TRBV29-1 to TRBJ1-4, with TRBD1 matching over 12 bases. The CDR3 spans 16 residues. Trimming removed 7 bases from V and 4 bases from J; junction bases left unmatched: 10. Looked up from germline, CDR1 is SQVTM and CDR2 is ANQGSEA. CDR3 DNA: TGCAGCGCACGGGACAGGGGGCTAATGAGTAATGAAAAACTGTTTTTT. Translated: CSARDRGLMSNEKLFF.

The chain uses TRBV4-2 and TRBJ2-2, with TRBD2 matching 9 bases. V lost 0 bases, J lost 0 bases, and 11 bases stayed unmatched. Germline V gives CDR1 LGHNA, CDR2 YNFKEQ. The CDR3 has 20 amino acids. CDR3 region: CASSQDPTSGPKTNTGELFF. The CDR3 nucleotides are TGTGCCAGCAGCCAAGATCCCACTAGCGGGCCTAAGACGAACACCGGGGAGCTGTTTTTT.

V is TRBV27 and J is TRBJ2-1, with D tentatively TRBD2 (5 bases). The CDR3 loop spans 13 amino acids. Trimming shortened V by 4 bases and J by 6 bases, and 10 bases separated the two germline ends. CDR1 and CDR2 (germline): MNHEY, SMNVEV (reference sequence). The DNA of the CDR3 is TGTGCCAGCAGTTCGGGGATTGGCAATGAGCAGTTCTTC. Its translation is CASSSGIGNEQFF.

V and J are TRBV2 and TRBJ1-1; D gene uncertain. Germline V lookup: CDR1 SNHLY, CDR2 FYNNEI. Between the trimmed V and J ends, which lost 3 bases and 4 bases, there was a span of 12 bases. The CDR3 has 14 amino acids. The DNA of the CDR3 is TGTGCCAGCAGTGACGCGCCTGGGAGCACTGAAGCTTTCTTT. Translation: CASSDAPGSTEAFF. Full variable domain (rest looked up from reference TRBV2 and TRBJ1-1): EPEVTQTPSHQVTQMGQEVILRCVPISNHLYFYWYRQILGQKVEFLVSFYNNEISEKSEIFDDQFSVERPDGSNFTLKIRSTKLEDSAMYFCASSDAPGSTEAFFGQGTRLTVV.

The chain couples TRBV6-5 to TRBJ2-1; maybe TRBD1 (6 bases). Germline V lookup: CDR1 MNHEY, CDR2 SVGAGI. The CDR3 has 14 residues. Trimming took 4 bases from V and 4 from J, leaving 11 bases between them. The CDR3 protein is CASSSVTGYNEQFF. CDR3 sequence (DNA): TGTGCCAGCAGTTCCGTCACAGGGTACAATGAGCAGTTCTTC.

This sequence joins TRBV21-1 and TRBJ2-5; the table assigns TRBD1, which was not confirmed against the DNA. TRBV21-1 is reported as a pseudogene. The CDR3 totals 16 residues. The CDR3, as DNA: TGTGCCAGCAGCAACTCCAGGGGACGCCGCGTAGGGGCCCAGTACTTC. Translation: CASSNSRGRRVGAQYF.

The chain joins TRBV28 to TRBJ2-7; D may be TRBD1 (6 bases). Germline loops: CDR1 MDHEN, CDR2 SYDVKM. This CDR3 contains 14 residues. V was pared by 5 bases and J by 3 bases, with 14 bases between. CDR3 loop: CASSPLSGVYEQYF. CDR3 coding DNA: TGTGCCAGCAGTCCCCTGTCAGGGGTCTACGAGCAGTACTTC.

The V gene is TRBV29-1, the J gene TRBJ2-5, with 8 bases identical to TRBD1. This CDR3 has 14 residues. V trimming: 5 bases; J trimming: 2 bases; junction bases outside the gene matches: 7. Germline CDR1 and CDR2: SQVTM and ANQGSEA. CDR3 bases: TGCAGCGTTAAATACCGGGACAGGCAAGAGACCCAGTACTTC. Amino acid sequence: CSVKYRDRQETQYF.

This chain joins TRBV11-2 and TRBJ2-7; tentatively, D is TRBD1 (6 bases). CDR3 size: 15 residues. CDR1 and CDR2 from the germline V gene are SGHAT and FQNNGV. V shed 5 bases and J shed 3 bases, with 17 bases lying between them. This CDR3 reads CASSRFVDSLYEQYF. For the CDR3, the DNA is TGTGCCAGCAGCCGTTTCGTGGACAGCCTCTACGAGCAGTACTTC.

The chain joins TRBV10-3 to TRBJ1-4; unclear D gene. The CDR3 sequence is 12 residues long. V lost 4 bases and J lost 5, with 5 bases in between. From germline, CDR1 is ENHRY and CDR2 SYGVKD. CDR3 DNA: TGTGCCATCAGTGGGCAGAATGAAAAACTGTTTTTT. Translated, it gives CAISGQNEKLFF.

V is TRBV19 and J is TRBJ1-5; D is perhaps TRBD1 (5 bases). The germline V gene encodes CDR1 LNHDA and CDR2 SQIVND (reference sequence). The V end lost 7 bases, the J end lost 3 bases, and 19 bases lay between the germline ends. The CDR3 has 16 residues. The CDR3 DNA reads as TGTGCCAGTACAGGGACTGGAGGGTTAGTCAATCAGCCCCAGCATTTT. Its translation is CASTGTGGLVNQPQHF.

CDR3 sequence: CASSSGGPTEAFF. The DNA for the CDR3 is TGTGCCAGCAGTTCAGGGGGCCCCACTGAAGCTTTCTTT. The genes are TRBV7-8 and TRBJ1-1, with 8 bases matching TRBD1. The CDR3 sequence is 13 residues long. The germline V gene encodes CDR1 SGHVS and CDR2 FQNEAQ. V lost 6 bases and J lost 4; bases outside the gene matches: 4.

The rearrangement uses TRBV30 and TRBJ2-3, with 8 bases identical to TRBD2. Germline V lookup: CDR1 GTSNPN, CDR2 SVGIG (reference sequence). V trimming: 4 bases; J trimming: 2 bases; junction bases outside the gene matches: 8. This CDR3 has 15 amino acids. The CDR3 nucleotides are TGTGCCTGGACCATTACGGGGGGGTACACAGATACGCAGTATTTT. Translating gives CAWTITGGYTDTQYF. The full variable domain, completed using reference TRBV30 and TRBJ2-3, is SQTIHQWPATLVQPVGSPLSLECTVEGTSNPNLYWYRQAAGRGLQLLFYSVGIGQISSEVPQNLSASRPQDRQFILSSKKLLLSDSGFYLCAWTITGGYTDTQYFGPGTRLTVL.

CDR3 protein: CASSQPGQEDYEQYF. CDR3 in DNA: TGCGCCAGCAGTCAACCGGGACAGGAAGACTACGAGCAGTACTTC. V is TRBV23-1 and J is TRBJ2-7; 8 nucleotides agree with TRBD1. TRBV23-1 is flagged as an ORF with uncertain function. The CDR3 runs 15 residues. The J segment lost 3 bases and the V segment lost 2 bases, leaving 6 bases of the junction unmatched.

The gene calls are TRBV4-1 and TRBJ1-3; weak D call: TRBD1 (5 bases). The CDR3 loop spans 16 amino acids. Trimming removed 0 bases at V and 4 bases at J, with 13 bases between. Germline values: CDR1 MGHRA, CDR2 YSYEKL. The CDR3 region is CASSQDSEGRGNTIYF. The CDR3 coding sequence is TGCGCCAGCAGCCAAGATTCGGAGGGGCGGGGAAACACCATATATTTT.